Described below is a single TCR beta chain sequence and its context. What it recognizes is unknown. The entry originates in a study of post-analysis software for immune sequencing data. As for the study in general: Both relapsing-remitting and secondary progressive multiple sclerosis featured among the disease courses, as did progressive-relapsing multiple sclerosis.

Libraries were made from TCR beta cDNA, and they carried unique molecular identifiers. TCRdb ran MiXCR on the PCR reads and lists one entry per CDR3 protein. The sample records around 150,000 distinct CDR3 sequences, roughly 40% being singletons. Study-wide findings and caveats: Samples made in the same batch grouped tightly together by F measure. A significant reduction in normalized Chao1 diversity was observed in multiple sclerosis patients versus controls. Controls had lower frequencies than patients of 4 or 5 TRBV segments, which included TRBV5-6, TRBV5-1 and TRBV20-1.

The V end lost 0 bases, the J end lost 9 bases, and 9 bases lay between the germline ends. There are 13 residues in the CDR3. The germline V gene encodes CDR1 PRHDT and CDR2 FYEKMQ (reference sequence). This sequence was found in a girl between 5 and 17 years old with multiple sclerosis. The sample here was blood, taken after autologous hematopoietic stem cell transplantation. J is TRBJ2-1 and V is TRBV13; D perhaps matches TRBD2 (5 bases). CDR3 bases: TGTGCCAGCAGCTTAGGTGCGGGTCGTGAGCAGTTCTTC. Protein: CASSLGAGREQFF.